This TCR beta chain was observed in a study of sequential checkpoint blockade in melanoma. Across the study: Arm A got nivolumab then ipilimumab; arm B the reverse, 1:1. Both treatment sequences were followed by maintenance nivolumab.

The germline V gene encodes CDR1 SGDLS and CDR2 YYNGEE. The CDR3 is 12 amino acids. The V end lost 4 bases, the J end lost 7 bases, and 9 bases lay between the germline ends. The method was immunoSEQ multiplex PCR; TCRdb's version includes in-frame clones alone and lacks a portion of them. The table includes tens of thousands of clones, 80% to 90% detected once. This sample's treatment: randomized to nivolumab then ipilimumab (arm A) or the reverse (arm B). Patients had received no earlier DNA-damaging chemotherapy. Sorted cells were live CD3+CD8+, lacking CD19 and CD56, from PBMCs. Material: CD8+ T cells sorted from blood (inferred from file names), obtained from a patient given nivolumab and ipilimumab in sequence. The receptor comes from a human donor with melanoma. This chain links TRBV9 with TRBJ2-4, with D possibly matching TRBD2 (5 bases). The CDR3 is CASSLSGNIQYF. CDR3 coding DNA: TGTGCCAGCAGCCTATCGGGGAACATTCAGTACTTC.